Sequencing of this T cell receptor (beta chain) was carried out in a study of T cells after posttransplantation cyclophosphamide. Measured with immunoSEQ multiplex PCR; TCRdb has only the in-frame clones, and not every one. The top ten hold roughly 9% of the sample, which has about 18,000 clones, around four fifths seen once. This clone appeared a single time. On the day of bone marrow donation, the related graft donor provided peripheral blood. Sequencing was performed on memory CD4+ T cells sorted from blood. The TCR was taken from a man aged 30 to 45 in good health and a related stem cell transplant donor.

CDR3 in DNA: TGTGCCAGCAGCGTAGACCCAGGGACTGATTCACCCCTCCACTTT. Translation: CASSVDPGTDSPLHF. The rearrangement joins TRBV9 to TRBJ1-6; a weak D match, TRBD1 (5 bases). Germline loops: CDR1 SGDLS, CDR2 YYNGEE. The CDR3 runs to 15 residues. Trimming took 0 bases from V and 8 from J, leaving 12 bases between them. Variable domain in full (rest from reference TRBV9 and TRBJ1-6): DSGVTQTPKHLITATGQRVTLRCSPRSGDLSVYWYQQSLDQGLQFLIQYYNGEERAKGNILERFSAQQFPDLHSELNLSSLELGDSALYFCASSVDPGTDSPLHFGNGTRLTVT.